This T cell receptor (beta chain) was sequenced for a study of T cells in Graves' hyperthyroidism and ophthalmopathy. Germline-derived CDR1 and CDR2 are MGHRA and YSYEKL. The CDR3 consists of 18 residues. Unmatched junction bases numbered 15, after V lost 4 bases and J lost 5 bases. RNA transcripts provided the source from which TCR beta CDR3 regions were amplified. The study used the HTBI primer set for a first-round RT-PCR of the TCR CDR3. Each CDR3 protein is one row after TCRdb ran MiXCR on the multiplex PCR reads. The table includes around 620,000 distinct CDR3 sequences, approximately 14% detected once. Uncontrolled infection, other autoimmune disease, pregnancy or lactation excluded patients.

The chain uses TRBV4-1 and TRBJ2-1; 9 bases match TRBD2. The sequencing sample was made of blood. This clonotype originated in a woman aged 18-29 years with Graves' ophthalmopathy. Here the CDR3 DNA reads TGCGCCAGCAGCCCGAGAAGACTAGCGGCCCACCCAAACAATGAGCAGTTCTTC. As protein: CASSPRRLAAHPNNEQFF.